This T cell receptor beta chain was captured in a study of post-analysis software for immune sequencing data. General study findings and limits: TRBV segments more frequent in patients than in controls numbered a few and included TRBV5-6, TRBV5-1 and TRBV20-1.

TCR beta cDNA libraries included unique molecular identifiers. TCRdb re-analysed the PCR reads in MiXCR, keeping a single row per CDR3 protein. The sample lists roughly 730,000 distinct CDR3 sequences; roughly 27% were seen once. Details on this clonotype: Its antigen remains unknown.

CDR3 size: 13 residues. Germline CDR1 reads KGHSH; CDR2 reads LQKENI. With 4 bases removed from V and 4 bases from J, the gap between germline ends came to 8 bases. This TCR was recovered from a girl aged 10-17 years with multiple sclerosis. V usage is TRBV18 and J usage is TRBJ2-1, with D unclear. Sequenced: blood. The CDR3 sequence: CASSLLKYNEQFF. The DNA for the CDR3 is TGTGCCAGCTCACTGTTAAAATACAATGAGCAGTTCTTC. The full variable domain, with the rest looked up from reference TRBV18 and TRBJ2-1, is NAGVMQNPRHLVRRRGQEARLRCSPMKGHSHVYWYRQLPEEGLKFMVYLQKENIIDESGMPKERFSAEFPKEGPSILRIQQVVRGDSAAYFCASSLLKYNEQFFGPGTRLTVL.